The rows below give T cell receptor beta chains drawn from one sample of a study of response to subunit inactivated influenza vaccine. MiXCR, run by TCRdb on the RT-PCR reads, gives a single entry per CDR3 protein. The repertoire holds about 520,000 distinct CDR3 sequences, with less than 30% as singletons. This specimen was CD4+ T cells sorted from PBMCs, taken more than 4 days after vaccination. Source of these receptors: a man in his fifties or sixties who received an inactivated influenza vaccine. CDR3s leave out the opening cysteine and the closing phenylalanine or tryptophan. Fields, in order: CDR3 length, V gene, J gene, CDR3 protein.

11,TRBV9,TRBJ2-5,ASSVAEQETQY
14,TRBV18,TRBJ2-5,ASSPLAGASQETQY
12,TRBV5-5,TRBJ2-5,ASSLGSTRETQY
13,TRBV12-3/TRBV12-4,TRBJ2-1,ASSLRGTGAFGQF
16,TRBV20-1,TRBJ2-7,SARDPSGSGATPYEQY
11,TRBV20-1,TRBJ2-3,SASRVGADTQY
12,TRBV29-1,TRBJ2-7,SVGGQASSYEQY
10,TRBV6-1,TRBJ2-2,ASRARAGELF
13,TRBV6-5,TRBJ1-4,ASSYSTATNEKLF
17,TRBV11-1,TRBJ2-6,ASSRHLGGDYSGANVLT
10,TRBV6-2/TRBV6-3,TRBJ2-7,ASASVGYEQY
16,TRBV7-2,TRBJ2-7,ASSLAASWGSGSYEQY
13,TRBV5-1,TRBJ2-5,ASSLNRNPPETQY
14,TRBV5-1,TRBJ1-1,ASSLAELHPNTEAF
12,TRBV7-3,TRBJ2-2,ASSTTGATGELF
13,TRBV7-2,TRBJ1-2,ASSMGGTSPYGYT
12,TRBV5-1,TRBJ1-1,ASSLAERAGVAF
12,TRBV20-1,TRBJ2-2,SAMKGAHTGELF
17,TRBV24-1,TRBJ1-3,ATLLVGRQGPSSGNTIY
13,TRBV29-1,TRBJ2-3,SATRTSGDGDTQY
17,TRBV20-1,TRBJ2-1,SARGTGTSGWSSYNEQF
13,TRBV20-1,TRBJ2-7,SARTGLAGTYEQY
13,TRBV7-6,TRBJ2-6,ASSVWGYGANVLT
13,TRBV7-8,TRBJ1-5,ASSLPANSNQPQH
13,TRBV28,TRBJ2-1,ASSGGGGRYNEQF
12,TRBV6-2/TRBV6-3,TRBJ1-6,ASRRTGSSSPLH
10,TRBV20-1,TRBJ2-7,SALDAPYEQY
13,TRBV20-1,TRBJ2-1,SARESSGRSNEQF
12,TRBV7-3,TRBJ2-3,ASSLDQRTDTQY
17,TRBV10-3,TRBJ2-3,AISESIGGASGAADTQY
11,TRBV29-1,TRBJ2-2,SVDRGHTGELF
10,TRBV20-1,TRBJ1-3,SAAGNGNTIY
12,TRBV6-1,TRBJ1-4,ASSEAGQGGKLF
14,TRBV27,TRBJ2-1,ASSTIAVLSYNEQF
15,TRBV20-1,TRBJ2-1,SAINSGVRRLYNEQF
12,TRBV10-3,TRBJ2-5,AISEGTGLETQY
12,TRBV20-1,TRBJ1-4,SASRRGRYEKLF
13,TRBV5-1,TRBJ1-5,ASSLDQGPDQPQH
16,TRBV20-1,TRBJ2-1,SALDSGGRTSSYNEQF
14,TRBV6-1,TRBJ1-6,ASRHSGTAYNSPLH
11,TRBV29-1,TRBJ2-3,SVEPPPADTQY
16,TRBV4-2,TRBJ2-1,ASSQGPHSAGGAYEQF
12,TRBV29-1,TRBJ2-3,SVRLGGIADTQY
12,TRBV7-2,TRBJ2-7,ATKGAGNSYEQY
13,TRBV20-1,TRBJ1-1,SARPQEKMNTEAF
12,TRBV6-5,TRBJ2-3,ASSYRRTSDTQY
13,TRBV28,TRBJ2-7,ASSSPSWDGRQQY
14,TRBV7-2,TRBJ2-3,ASSLGAGGSTDTQY
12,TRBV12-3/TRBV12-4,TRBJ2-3,ASRLAGWRDTQY
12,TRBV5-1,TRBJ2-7,ASSLGDIAYEQY
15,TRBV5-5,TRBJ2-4,ASSFADTSLAKNIQY
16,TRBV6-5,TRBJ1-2,ASSYLSPLTWTGDGYT
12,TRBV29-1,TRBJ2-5,SVERRGQGKTQY
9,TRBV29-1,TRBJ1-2,SAHGTWGYT
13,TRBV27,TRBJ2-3,ASWLAGGLTDTQY